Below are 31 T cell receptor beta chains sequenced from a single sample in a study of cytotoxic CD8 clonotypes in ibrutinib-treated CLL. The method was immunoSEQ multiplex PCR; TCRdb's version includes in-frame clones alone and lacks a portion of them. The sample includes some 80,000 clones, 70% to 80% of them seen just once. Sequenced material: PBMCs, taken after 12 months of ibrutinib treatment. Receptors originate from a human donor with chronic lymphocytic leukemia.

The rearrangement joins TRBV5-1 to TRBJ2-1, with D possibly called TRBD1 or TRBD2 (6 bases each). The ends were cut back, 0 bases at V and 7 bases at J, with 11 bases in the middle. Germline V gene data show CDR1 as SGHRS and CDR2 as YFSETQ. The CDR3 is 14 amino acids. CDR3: CASSLVQGRNEQFF. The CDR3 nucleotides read TGCGCCAGCAGCTTGGTCCAGGGGAGGAATGAGCAGTTCTTC.

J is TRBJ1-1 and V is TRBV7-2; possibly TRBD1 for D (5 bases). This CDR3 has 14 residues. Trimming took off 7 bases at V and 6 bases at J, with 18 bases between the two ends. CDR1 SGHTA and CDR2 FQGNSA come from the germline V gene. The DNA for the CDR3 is TGTGCCAGCATCCGGGACCCATCTCAGGCTGAAGCTTTCTTT. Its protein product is CASIRDPSQAEAFF.

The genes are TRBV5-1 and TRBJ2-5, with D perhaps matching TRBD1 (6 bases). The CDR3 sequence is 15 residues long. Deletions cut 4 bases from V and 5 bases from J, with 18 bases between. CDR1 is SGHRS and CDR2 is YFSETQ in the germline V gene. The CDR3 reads CASSPWDKNEETQYF. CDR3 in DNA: TGCGCCAGCAGCCCGTGGGACAAAAACGAGGAGACCCAGTACTTC.

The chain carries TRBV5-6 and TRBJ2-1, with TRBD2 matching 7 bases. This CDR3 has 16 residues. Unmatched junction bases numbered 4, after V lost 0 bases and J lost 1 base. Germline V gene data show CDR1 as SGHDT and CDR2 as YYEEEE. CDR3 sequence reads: CASSLAGGGSYNEQFF. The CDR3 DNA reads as TGTGCCAGCAGCTTGGCAGGCGGGGGATCCTACAATGAGCAGTTCTTC.

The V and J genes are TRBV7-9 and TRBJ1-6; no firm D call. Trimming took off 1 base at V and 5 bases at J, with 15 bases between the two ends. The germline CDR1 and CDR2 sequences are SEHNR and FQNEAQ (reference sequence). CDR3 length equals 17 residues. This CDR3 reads CASSLGGGGMDNSPLHF. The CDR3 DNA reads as TGTGCCAGCAGCTTAGGTGGCGGCGGGATGGATAATTCACCCCTCCACTTT.

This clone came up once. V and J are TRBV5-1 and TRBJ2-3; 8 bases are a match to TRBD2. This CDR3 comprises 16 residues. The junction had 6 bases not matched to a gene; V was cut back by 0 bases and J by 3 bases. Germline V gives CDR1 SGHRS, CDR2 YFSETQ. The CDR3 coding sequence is TGCGCCAGCAGCTTGGTGGCTAGCGGGCAGACAGATACGCAGTATTTT. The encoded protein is CASSLVASGQTDTQYF.

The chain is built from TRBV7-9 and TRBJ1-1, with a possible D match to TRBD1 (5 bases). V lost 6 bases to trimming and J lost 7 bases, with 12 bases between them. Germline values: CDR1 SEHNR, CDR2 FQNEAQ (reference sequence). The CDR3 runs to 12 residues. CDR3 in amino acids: CASSWRGLEAFF. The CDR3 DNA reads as TGTGCCAGCAGTTGGAGGGGTCTTGAAGCTTTCTTT.

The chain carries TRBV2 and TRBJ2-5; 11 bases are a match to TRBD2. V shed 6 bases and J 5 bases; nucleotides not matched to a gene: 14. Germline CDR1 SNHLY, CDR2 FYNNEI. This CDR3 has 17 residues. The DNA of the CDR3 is TGTGCCAGCAGGCATCGGACTAGCGGGCGGGAAAGGGAGACCCAGTACTTC. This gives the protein CASRHRTSGRERETQYF.

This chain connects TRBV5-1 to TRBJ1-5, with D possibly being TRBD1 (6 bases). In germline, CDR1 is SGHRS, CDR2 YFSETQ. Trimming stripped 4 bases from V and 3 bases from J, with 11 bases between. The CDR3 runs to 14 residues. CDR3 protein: CASSPGQPNQPQHF. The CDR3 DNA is TGCGCCAGCAGCCCCGGACAGCCCAATCAGCCCCAGCATTTT. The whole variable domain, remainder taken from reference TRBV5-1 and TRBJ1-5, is KAGVTQTPRYLIKTRGQQVTLSCSPISGHRSVSWYQQTPGQGLQFLFEYFSETQRNKGNFPGRFSGRQFSNSRSEMNVSTLELGDSALYLCASSPGQPNQPQHFGDGTRLSIL.

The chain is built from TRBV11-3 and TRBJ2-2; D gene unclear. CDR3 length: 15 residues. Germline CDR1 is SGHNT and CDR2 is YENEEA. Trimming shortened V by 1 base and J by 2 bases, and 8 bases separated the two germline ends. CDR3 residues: CASSLAPDNTGELFF. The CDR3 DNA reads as TGTGCCAGCAGCTTAGCCCCTGATAACACCGGGGAGCTGTTTTTT.

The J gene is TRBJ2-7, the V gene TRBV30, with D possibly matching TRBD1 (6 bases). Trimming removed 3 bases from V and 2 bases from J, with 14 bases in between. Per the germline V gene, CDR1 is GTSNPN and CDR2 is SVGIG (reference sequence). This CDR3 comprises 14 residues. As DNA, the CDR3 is TGTGCCTGGAGGCGGGCAGGGGATGCCTACGAGCAGTACTTC. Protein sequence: CAWRRAGDAYEQYF.

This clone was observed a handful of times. CDR3 protein: CASSPGTSGETQYF. The CDR3 nucleotides read TGTGCCAGCAGCCCCGGGACTAGCGGGGAGACCCAGTACTTC. This chain joins TRBV6-6 and TRBJ2-5; TRBD2 matches at 12 bases. Trimming at V came to 6 bases and at J to 5 bases, leaving 4 bases not matched to a gene. CDR3 length equals 14 residues. CDR1 and CDR2 from the germline V gene are MNHNY and SVGAGI (reference sequence).

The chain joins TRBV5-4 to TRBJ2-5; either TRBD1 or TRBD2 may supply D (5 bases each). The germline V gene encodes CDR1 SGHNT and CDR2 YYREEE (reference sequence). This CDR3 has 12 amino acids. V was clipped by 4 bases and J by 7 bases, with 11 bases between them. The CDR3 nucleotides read TGTGCCAGCAGCCCCGATGGGGGGACCCAGTACTTC. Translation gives CASSPDGGTQYF.

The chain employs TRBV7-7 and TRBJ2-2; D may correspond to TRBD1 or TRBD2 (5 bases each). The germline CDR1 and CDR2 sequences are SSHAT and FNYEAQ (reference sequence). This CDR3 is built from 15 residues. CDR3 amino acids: CASARDPAHTGELFF. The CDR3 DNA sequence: TGTGCTAGCGCCCGGGACCCTGCGCACACCGGGGAGCTGTTTTTT.

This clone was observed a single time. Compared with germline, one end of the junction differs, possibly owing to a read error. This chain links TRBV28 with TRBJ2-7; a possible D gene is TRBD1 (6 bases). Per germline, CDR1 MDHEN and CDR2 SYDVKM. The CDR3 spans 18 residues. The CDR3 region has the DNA TGTGCCAGTAGTTTGGGGGCCGGGGCAGGGTCCAGATCCTACGAGCAGTACTTC. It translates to CASSLGAGAGSRSYEQYF.

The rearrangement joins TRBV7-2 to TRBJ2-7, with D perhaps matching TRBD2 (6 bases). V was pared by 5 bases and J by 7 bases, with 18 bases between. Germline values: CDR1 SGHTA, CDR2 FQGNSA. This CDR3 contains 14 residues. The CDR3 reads CASSTTRRAREQYF. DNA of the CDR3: TGTGCCAGCAGCACCACCAGGAGGGCCCGGGAGCAGTACTTC.

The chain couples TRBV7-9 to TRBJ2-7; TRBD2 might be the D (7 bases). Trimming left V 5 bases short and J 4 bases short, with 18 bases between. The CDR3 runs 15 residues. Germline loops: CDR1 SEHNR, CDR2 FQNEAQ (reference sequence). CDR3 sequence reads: CASSASRRGPYEQYF. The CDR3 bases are TGTGCCAGCAGCGCGTCTCGGCGGGGGCCTTACGAGCAGTACTTC.

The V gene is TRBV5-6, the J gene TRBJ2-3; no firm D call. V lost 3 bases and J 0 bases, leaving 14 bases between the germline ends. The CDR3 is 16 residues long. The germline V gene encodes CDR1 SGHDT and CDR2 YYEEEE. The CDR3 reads CASSSEGRPSTDTQYF. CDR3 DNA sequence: TGTGCCAGCAGCTCAGAAGGCAGGCCCAGCACAGATACGCAGTATTTT.

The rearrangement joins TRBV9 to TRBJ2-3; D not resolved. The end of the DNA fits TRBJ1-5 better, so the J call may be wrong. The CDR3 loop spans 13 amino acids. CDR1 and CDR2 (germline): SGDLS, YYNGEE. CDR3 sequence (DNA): TGTGCCAGCAGCCCCCCGGGCACAGATACGCAGCATTTT. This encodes CASSPPGTDTQHF.

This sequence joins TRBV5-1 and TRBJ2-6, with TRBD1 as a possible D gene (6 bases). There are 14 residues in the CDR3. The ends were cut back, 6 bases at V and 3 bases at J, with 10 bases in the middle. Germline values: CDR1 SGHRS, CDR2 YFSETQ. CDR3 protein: CASTSGVGANVLTF. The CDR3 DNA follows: TGCGCCAGCACATCAGGGGTTGGGGCCAACGTCCTGACTTTC.

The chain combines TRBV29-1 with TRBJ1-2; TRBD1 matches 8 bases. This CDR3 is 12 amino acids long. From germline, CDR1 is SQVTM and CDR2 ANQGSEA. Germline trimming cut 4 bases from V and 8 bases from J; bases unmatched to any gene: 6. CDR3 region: CSVGARGRGYTF. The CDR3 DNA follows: TGCAGCGTTGGGGCCAGGGGGCGCGGCTACACCTTC.

Here the CDR3 reads CASSLWGTSLVQETQYF. The CDR3 region has the DNA TGTGCCAGCAGCTTATGGGGGACTAGCTTGGTTCAAGAGACCCAGTACTTC. This rearrangement joins TRBV11-2 to TRBJ2-5; TRBD2 agrees at 9 bases. V shed 2 bases and J 2 bases; nucleotides not matched to a gene: 9. Germline CDR1 SGHAT, CDR2 FQNNGV. This CDR3 contains 17 residues.

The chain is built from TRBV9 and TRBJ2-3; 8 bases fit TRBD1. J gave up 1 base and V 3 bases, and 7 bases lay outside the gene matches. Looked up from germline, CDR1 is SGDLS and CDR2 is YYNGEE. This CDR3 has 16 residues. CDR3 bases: TGTGCCAGCAGCGCCGGACAGGGAGAAGGCACAGATACGCAGTATTTT. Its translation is CASSAGQGEGTDTQYF.

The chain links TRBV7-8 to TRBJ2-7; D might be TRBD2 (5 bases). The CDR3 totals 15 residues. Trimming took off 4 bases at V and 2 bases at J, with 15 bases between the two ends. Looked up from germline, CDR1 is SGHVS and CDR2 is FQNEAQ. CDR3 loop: CASSSKRTATYEQYF. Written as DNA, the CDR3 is TGTGCCAGCAGCTCAAAGCGGACGGCAACCTACGAGCAGTACTTC.

The CDR3 DNA is TGTGCCATCAGTGAGAGACTAGCGGGAGACCCATACAATGAGCAGTTCTTC. Its translation is CAISERLAGDPYNEQFF. V is TRBV10-3 and J is TRBJ2-1, with 12 bases matching TRBD2. The CDR3 covers 17 residues. Germline assignment: CDR1 ENHRY and CDR2 SYGVKD. V trimming: 2 bases; J trimming: 4 bases; junction bases outside the gene matches: 6.

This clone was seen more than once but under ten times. CDR3 loop: CASSTTGNTIYF. Written as DNA, the CDR3 is TGTGCCAGCAGCACGACAGGAAACACCATATATTTT. This chain joins TRBV11-2 and TRBJ1-3; D remains unclear. The CDR3 extends over 12 amino acids. Germline CDR1 reads SGHAT; CDR2 reads FQNNGV. V was clipped by 5 bases and J by 4 bases, with 6 bases between them.

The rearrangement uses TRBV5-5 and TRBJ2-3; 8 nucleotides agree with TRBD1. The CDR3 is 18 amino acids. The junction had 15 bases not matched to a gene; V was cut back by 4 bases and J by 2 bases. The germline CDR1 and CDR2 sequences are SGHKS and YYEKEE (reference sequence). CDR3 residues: CASSQDLGSGGLTDTQYF. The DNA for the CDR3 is TGTGCCAGCAGCCAAGATCTTGGTTCAGGGGGCCTCACAGATACGCAGTATTTT.

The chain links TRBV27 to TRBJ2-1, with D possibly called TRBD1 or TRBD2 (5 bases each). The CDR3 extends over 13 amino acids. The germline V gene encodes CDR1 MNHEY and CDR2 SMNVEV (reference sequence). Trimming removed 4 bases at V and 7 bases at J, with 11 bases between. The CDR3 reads CASSSVRGNEQFF. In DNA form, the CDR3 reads TGTGCCAGCAGTTCCGTGAGGGGAAATGAGCAGTTCTTC.

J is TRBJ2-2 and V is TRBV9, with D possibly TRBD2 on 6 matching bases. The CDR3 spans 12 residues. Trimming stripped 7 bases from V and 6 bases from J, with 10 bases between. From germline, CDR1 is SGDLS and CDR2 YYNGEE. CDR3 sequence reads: CASGGGSGELFF. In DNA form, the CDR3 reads TGTGCCAGCGGTGGGGGGTCCGGGGAGCTGTTTTTT.

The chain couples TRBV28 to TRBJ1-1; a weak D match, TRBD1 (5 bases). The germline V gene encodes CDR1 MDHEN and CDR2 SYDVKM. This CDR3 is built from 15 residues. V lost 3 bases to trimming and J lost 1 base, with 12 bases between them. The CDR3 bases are TGTGCCAGCAGTTTGGGGCTTTTGGGGAACACTGAAGCTTTCTTT. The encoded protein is CASSLGLLGNTEAFF.

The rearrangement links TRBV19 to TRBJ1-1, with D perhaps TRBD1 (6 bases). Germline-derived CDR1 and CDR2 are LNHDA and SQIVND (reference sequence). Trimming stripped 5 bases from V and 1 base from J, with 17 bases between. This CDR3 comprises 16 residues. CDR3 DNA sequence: TGTGCCAGTAGTTTTGGGGGCGGCATCCCGAACACTGAAGCTTTCTTT. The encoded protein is CASSFGGGIPNTEAFF.